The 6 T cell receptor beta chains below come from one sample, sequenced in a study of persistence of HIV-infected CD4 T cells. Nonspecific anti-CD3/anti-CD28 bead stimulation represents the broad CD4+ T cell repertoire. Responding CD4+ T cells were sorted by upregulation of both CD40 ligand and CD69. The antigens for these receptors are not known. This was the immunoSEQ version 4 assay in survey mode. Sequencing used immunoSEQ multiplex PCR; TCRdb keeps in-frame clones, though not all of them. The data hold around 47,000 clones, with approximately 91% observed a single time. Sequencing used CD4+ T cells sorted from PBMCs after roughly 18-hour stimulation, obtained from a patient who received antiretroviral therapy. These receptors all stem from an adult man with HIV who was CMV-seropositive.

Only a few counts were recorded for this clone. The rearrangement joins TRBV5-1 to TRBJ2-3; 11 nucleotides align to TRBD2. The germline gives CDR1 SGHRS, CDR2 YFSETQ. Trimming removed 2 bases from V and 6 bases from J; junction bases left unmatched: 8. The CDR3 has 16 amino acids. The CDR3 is CASSFDSGGAWDTQYF. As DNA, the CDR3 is TGCGCCAGCAGCTTCGATAGCGGGGGGGCCTGGGATACGCAGTATTTT.

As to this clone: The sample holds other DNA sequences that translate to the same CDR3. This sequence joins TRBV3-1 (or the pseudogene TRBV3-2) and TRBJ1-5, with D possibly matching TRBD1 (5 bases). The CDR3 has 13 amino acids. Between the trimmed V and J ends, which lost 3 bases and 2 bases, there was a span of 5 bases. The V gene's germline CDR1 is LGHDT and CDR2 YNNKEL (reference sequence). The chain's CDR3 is CASSQGGNQPQHF. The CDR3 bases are TGTGCCAGCAGCCAGGGGGGCAATCAGCCCCAGCATTTT.

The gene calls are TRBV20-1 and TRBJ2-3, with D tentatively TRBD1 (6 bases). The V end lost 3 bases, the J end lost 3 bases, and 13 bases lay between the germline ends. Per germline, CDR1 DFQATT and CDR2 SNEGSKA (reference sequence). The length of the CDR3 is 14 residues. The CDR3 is CSASNLQGTDTQYF. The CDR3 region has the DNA TGCAGTGCTAGTAATCTTCAGGGGACAGATACGCAGTATTTT.

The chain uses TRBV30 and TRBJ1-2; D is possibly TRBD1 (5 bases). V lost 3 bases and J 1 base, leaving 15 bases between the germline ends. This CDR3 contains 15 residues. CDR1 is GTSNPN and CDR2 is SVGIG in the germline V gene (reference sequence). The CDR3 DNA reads TGTGCCTGGAGGGAAACCGGGACTCTTAACTATGGCTACACCTTC. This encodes CAWRETGTLNYGYTF. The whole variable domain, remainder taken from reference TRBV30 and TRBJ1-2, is SQTIHQWPATLVQPVGSPLSLECTVEGTSNPNLYWYRQAAGRGLQLLFYSVGIGQISSEVPQNLSASRPQDRQFILSSKKLLLSDSGFYLCAWRETGTLNYGYTFGSGTRLTVV.

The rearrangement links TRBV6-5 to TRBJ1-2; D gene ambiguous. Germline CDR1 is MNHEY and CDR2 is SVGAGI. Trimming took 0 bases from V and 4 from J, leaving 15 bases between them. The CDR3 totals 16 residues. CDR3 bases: TGTGCCAGCAGTTACTCTAAGGGCCGGAGTTCCTATGGCTACACCTTC. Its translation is CASSYSKGRSSYGYTF.

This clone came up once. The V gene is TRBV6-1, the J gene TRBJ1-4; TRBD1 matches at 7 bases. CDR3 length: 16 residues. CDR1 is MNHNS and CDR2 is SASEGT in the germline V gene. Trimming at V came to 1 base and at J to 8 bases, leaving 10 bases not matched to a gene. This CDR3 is CASSEERGRLREKLFF. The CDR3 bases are TGTGCCAGCAGTGAAGAAAGGGGGCGGCTTAGGGAAAAACTGTTTTTT.